The sequence of this T cell receptor beta chain was determined in a study of T cell repertoires in cytomegalovirus infection. The germline CDR1 and CDR2 sequences are SGHRS and YFSETQ. The CDR3 loop spans 11 amino acids. Deletions cut 2 bases from V and 9 bases from J, with 7 bases between. TCRdb re-called the reads through MiXCR, storing one row per CDR3 protein. The data hold some 170,000 distinct CDR3 sequences, with about a sixth observed a single time. Material: CD8+ T cells from PBMCs. This TCR derives from a human donor in good health (CMV status not recorded). Some clones in this sample may be carry-over from other donors' samples. The V call is TRBV5-1, the J call TRBJ2-3; D not certain. CDR3 residues: CASSFGMTQYF. The CDR3 DNA follows: TGCGCCAGCAGCTTTGGGATGACGCAGTATTTT. Together with reference TRBV5-1 and TRBJ2-3, the CDR3 gives the full variable domain: KAGVTQTPRYLIKTRGQQVTLSCSPISGHRSVSWYQQTPGQGLQFLFEYFSETQRNKGNFPGRFSGRQFSNSRSEMNVSTLELGDSALYLCASSFGMTQYFGPGTRLTVL.